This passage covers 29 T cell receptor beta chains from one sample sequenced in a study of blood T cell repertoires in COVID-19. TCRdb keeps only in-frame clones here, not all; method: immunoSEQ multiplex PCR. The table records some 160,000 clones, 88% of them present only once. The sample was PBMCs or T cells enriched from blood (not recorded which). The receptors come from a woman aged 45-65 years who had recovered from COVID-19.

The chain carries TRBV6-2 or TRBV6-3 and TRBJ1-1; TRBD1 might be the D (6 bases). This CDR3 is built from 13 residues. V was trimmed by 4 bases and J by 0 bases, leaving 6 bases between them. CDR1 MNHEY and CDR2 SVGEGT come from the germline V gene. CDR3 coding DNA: TGTGCCAGCAGTTGGACAGTGAACACTGAAGCTTTCTTT. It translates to CASSWTVNTEAFF.

The CDR3 is CSVSYFGDYEQYF. CDR3 sequence (DNA): TGCAGCGTTTCATACTTTGGAGACTACGAGCAGTACTTC. This chain connects TRBV29-1 to TRBJ2-7; unclear D gene. There are 13 residues in the CDR3. CDR1 SQVTM and CDR2 ANQGSEA come from the germline V gene. V was clipped by 5 bases and J by 3 bases, with 14 bases between them.

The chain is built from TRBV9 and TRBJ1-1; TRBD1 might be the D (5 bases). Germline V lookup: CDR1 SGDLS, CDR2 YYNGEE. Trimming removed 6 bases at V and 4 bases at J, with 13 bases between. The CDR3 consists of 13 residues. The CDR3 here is CASTSTGTTEAFF. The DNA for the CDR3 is TGTGCCAGCACCTCTACAGGAACCACTGAAGCTTTCTTT.

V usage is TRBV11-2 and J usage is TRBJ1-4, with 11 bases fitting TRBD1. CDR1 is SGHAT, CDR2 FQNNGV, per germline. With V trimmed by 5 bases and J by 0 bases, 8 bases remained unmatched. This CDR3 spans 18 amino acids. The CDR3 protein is CASSPLDRGLATNEKLFF. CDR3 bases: TGTGCCAGCAGCCCATTGGACAGGGGGCTTGCAACTAATGAAAAACTGTTTTTT.

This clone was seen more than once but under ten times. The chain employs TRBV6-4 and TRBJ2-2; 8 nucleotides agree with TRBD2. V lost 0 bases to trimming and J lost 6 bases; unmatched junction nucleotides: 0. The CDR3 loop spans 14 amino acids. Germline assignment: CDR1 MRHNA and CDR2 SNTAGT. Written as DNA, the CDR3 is TGTGCCAGCAGTGACTCGACTAGCGCCGGGGAGCTGTTTTTT. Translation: CASSDSTSAGELFF.

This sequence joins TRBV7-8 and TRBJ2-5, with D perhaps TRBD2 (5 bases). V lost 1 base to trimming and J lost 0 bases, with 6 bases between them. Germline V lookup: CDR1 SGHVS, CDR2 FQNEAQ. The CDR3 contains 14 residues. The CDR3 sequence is CASSLGGYQETQYF. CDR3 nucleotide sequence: TGTGCCAGCAGCTTAGGAGGGTACCAAGAGACCCAGTACTTC. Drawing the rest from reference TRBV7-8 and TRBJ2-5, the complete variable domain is GAGVSQSPRYKVAKRGQDVALRCDPISGHVSLFWYQQALGQGPEFLTYFQNEAQLDKSGLPSDRFFAERPEGSVSTLKIQRTQQEDSAVYLCASSLGGYQETQYFGPGTRLLVL.

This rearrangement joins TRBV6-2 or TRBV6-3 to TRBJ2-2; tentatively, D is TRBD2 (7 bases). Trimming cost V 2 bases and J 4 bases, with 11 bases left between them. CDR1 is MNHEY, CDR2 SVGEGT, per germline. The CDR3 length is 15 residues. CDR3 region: CASSYAGAVTGELFF. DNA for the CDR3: TGTGCCAGCAGTTACGCGGGGGCCGTCACCGGGGAGCTGTTTTTT.

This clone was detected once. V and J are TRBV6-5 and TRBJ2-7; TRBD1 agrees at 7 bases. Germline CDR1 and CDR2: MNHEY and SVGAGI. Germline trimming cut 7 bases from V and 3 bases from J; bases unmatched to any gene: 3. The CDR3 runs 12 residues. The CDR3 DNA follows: TGTGCCAGCACGGGACAGAGCTACGAGCAGTACTTC. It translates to CASTGQSYEQYF.

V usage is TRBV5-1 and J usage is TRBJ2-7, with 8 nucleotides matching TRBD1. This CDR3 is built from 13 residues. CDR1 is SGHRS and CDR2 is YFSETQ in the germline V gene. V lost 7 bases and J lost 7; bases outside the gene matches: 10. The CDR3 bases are TGCGCCAGCTCGACAGGGGCCCCCAGTGAGCAGTACTTC. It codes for CASSTGAPSEQYF.

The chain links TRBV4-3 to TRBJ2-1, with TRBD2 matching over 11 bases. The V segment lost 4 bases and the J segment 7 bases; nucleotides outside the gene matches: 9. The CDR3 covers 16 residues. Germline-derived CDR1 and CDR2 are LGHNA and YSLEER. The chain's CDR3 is CASSPGASGGLNEQFF. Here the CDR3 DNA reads TGCGCCAGCAGCCCTGGGGCTAGCGGGGGGTTGAATGAGCAGTTCTTC.

DNA of the CDR3: TGTGCCAGCAGTGAATGGCAGAACGAGCAGTACTTC. It translates to CASSEWQNEQYF. The J gene is TRBJ2-7, the V gene TRBV2; no clear D. CDR1 SNHLY and CDR2 FYNNEI come from the germline V gene. The CDR3 contains 12 residues. Trimming took off 2 bases at V and 5 bases at J, with 7 bases between the two ends.

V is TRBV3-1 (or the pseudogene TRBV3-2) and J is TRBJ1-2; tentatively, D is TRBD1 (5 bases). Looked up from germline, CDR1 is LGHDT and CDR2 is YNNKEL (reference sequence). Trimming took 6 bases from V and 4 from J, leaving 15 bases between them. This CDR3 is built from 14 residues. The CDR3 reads CASRVDSAPYGYTF. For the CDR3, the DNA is TGTGCCAGCAGAGTTGACAGTGCCCCCTATGGCTACACCTTC.

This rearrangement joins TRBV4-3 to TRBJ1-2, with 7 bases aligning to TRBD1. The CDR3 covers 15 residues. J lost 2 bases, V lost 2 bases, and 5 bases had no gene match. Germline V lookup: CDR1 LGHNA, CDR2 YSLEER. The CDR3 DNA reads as TGCGCCAGCAGCCAATACACAGGGGCGAACTATGGCTACACCTTC. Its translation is CASSQYTGANYGYTF.

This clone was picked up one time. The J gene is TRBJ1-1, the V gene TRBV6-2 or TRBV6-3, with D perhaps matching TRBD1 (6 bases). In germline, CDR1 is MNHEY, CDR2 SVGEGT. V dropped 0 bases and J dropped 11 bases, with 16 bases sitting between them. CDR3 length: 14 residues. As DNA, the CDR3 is TGTGCCAGCAGTTACTCCGGAGGGGGGGATGAGGCTTTCTTT. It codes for CASSYSGGGDEAFF.

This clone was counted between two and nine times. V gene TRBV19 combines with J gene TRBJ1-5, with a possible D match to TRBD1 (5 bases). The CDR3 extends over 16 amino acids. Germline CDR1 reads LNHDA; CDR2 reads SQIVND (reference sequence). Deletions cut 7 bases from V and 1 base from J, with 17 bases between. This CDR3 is CASINDREGSNQPQHF. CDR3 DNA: TGTGCCAGTATCAATGACCGGGAGGGGAGCAATCAGCCCCAGCATTTT.

CDR3 DNA: TGTGCCAGCAGTGTACTAGCGGGGGAGCTCTCCTACAATGAGCAGTTCTTC. Protein product: CASSVLAGELSYNEQFF. This sequence joins TRBV25-1 and TRBJ2-1; 11 bases agree with TRBD2. The CDR3 length is 17 residues. The germline V gene encodes CDR1 MGHDK and CDR2 SYGVNS. The ends lost 4 bases at V and 0 bases at J; junction bases unmatched: 5. Supplemented by reference TRBV25-1 and TRBJ2-1, the full variable domain reads EADIYQTPRYLVIGTGKKITLECSQTMGHDKMYWYQQDPGMELHLIHYSYGVNSTEKGDLSSESTVSRIRTEHFPLTLESARPSHTSQYLCASSVLAGELSYNEQFFGPGTRLTVL.

CDR3 in DNA: TGTGCCAGCAGCTCGAGACTAGCCGGAGAGACCCAGTACTTC. It is translated as CASSSRLAGETQYF. The V call is TRBV11-2, the J call TRBJ2-5, with 7 positions matching TRBD2. V lost 4 bases to trimming and J lost 4 bases; unmatched junction nucleotides: 6. CDR1 is SGHAT and CDR2 is FQNNGV in the germline V gene. The CDR3 loop spans 14 amino acids. Drawing the rest from reference TRBV11-2 and TRBJ2-5, the complete variable domain is EAGVAQSPRYKIIEKRQSVAFWCNPISGHATLYWYQQILGQGPKLLIQFQNNGVVDDSQLPKDRFSAERLKGVDSTLKIQPAKLEDSAVYLCASSSRLAGETQYFGPGTRLLVL.

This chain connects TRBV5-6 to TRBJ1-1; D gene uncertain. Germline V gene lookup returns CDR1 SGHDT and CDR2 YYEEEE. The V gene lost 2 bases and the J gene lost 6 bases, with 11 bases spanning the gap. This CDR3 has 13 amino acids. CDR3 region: CASSLRGPSEAFF. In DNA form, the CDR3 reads TGTGCCAGCAGCTTAAGAGGGCCATCTGAAGCTTTCTTT.

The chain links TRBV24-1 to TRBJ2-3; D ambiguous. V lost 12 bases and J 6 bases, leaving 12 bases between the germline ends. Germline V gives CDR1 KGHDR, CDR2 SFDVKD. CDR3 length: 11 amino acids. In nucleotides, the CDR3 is TGTGCCCTGATACTCGAGGATACGCAGTATTTT. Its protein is CALILEDTQYF.

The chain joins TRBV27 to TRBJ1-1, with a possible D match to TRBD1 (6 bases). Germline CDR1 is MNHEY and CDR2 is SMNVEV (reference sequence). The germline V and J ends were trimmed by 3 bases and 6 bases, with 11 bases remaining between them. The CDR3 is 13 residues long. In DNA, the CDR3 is TGTGCCAGCAGTTTCGACAGGCCTTCTGAAGCTTTCTTT. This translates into CASSFDRPSEAFF.

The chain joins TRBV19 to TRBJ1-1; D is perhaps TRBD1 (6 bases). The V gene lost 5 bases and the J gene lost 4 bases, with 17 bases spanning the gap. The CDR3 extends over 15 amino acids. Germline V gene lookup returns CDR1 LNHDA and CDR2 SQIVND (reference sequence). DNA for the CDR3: TGTGCCAGTAGTGTCCAGGGGAACCTTCCCACTGAAGCTTTCTTT. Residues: CASSVQGNLPTEAFF.

CDR3 nucleotides: TGTGCCAGCAGTTTAAACTCCCGGTCGGATCAGCCCCAGCATTTT. This sequence encodes CASSLNSRSDQPQHF. The chain combines TRBV27 with TRBJ1-5; the D is unclear. The CDR3 length is 15 residues. Germline CDR1 and CDR2: MNHEY and SMNVEV (reference sequence). V lost 2 bases and J lost 5, with 13 bases in between.

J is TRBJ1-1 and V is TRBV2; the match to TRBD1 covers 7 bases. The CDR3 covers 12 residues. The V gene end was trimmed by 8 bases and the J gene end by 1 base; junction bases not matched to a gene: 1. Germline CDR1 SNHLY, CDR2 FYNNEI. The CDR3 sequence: CASGDRNTEAFF. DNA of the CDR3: TGTGCCAGCGGGGACAGGAACACTGAAGCTTTCTTT.

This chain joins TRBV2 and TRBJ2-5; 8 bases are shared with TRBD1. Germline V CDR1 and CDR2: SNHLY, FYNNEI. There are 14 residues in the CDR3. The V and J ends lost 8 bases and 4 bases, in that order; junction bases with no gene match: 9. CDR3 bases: TGTGCCAGCGGCCCGGGACAGGCTTTAGAGACCCAGTACTTC. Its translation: CASGPGQALETQYF.

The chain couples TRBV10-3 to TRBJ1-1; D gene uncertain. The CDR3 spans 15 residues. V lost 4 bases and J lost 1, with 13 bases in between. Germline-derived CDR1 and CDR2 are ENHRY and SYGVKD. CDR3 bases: TGTGCCATCAGTGCCCCCGAGTACGGGAACACTGAAGCTTTCTTT. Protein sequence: CAISAPEYGNTEAFF.

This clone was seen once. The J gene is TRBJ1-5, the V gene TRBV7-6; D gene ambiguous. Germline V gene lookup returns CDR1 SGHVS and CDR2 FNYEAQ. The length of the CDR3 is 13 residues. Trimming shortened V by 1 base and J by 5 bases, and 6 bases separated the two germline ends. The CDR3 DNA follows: TGTGCCAGCAGCTTAGGCGGCTATCAGCCCCAGCATTTT. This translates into CASSLGGYQPQHF. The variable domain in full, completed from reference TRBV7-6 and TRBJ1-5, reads GAGVSQSPRYKVTKRGQDVALRCDPISGHVSLYWYRQALGQGPEFLTYFNYEAQQDKSGLPNDRFSAERPEGSISTLTIQRTEQRDSAMYRCASSLGGYQPQHFGDGTRLSIL.

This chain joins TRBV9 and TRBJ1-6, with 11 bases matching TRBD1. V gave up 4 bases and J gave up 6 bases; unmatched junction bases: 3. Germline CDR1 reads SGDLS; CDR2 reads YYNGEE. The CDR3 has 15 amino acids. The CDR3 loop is CASSRTGGSNSPLHF. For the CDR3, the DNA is TGTGCCAGCAGCCGGACAGGGGGCTCTAATTCACCCCTCCACTTT. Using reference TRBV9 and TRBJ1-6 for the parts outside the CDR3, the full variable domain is DSGVTQTPKHLITATGQRVTLRCSPRSGDLSVYWYQQSLDQGLQFLIQYYNGEERAKGNILERFSAQQFPDLHSELNLSSLELGDSALYFCASSRTGGSNSPLHFGNGTRLTVT.

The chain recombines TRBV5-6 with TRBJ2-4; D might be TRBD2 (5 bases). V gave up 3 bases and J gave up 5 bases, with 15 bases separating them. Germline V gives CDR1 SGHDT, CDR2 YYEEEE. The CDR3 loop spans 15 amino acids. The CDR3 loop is CASSSSTRKENIQYF. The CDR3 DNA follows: TGTGCCAGCAGCTCAAGTACTAGGAAGGAAAACATTCAGTACTTC.

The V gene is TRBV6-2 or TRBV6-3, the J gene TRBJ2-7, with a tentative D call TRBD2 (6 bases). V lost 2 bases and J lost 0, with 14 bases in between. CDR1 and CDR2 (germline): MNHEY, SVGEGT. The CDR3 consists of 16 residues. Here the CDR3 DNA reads TGTGCCAGCAGTTACGGCTTAGTAGCGGCCTCCTACGAGCAGTACTTC. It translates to CASSYGLVAASYEQYF.